The 21 T cell receptor beta chains given below trace back to one sample, sequenced in a study of OX40 agonist ivuxolimab in advanced cancers. Produced via immunoSEQ multiplex PCR; TCRdb's table is partial and in-frame only. The sample carries tens of thousands of clones, around 86% recorded once. The starting material was CD4+ or CD8+ T cells sorted from blood, obtained in a trial of the OX40 agonist ivuxolimab. These receptors all stem from an adult with an advanced solid tumor such as melanoma, head and neck, liver or kidney cancer.

About this clone itself: This CDR3 is also generated by other DNA sequences in the sample. The chain links TRBV28 to TRBJ2-7, with D possibly being TRBD1 (6 bases). Deletions cut 5 bases from V and 4 bases from J, with 18 bases between. Germline V lookup: CDR1 MDHEN, CDR2 SYDVKM. The CDR3 is 15 residues long. The CDR3 DNA is TGTGCCAGCAGTGCTCCCGGGACATCCTTATACGAGCAGTACTTC. Translating it yields CASSAPGTSLYEQYF. The full variable domain, with the rest looked up from reference TRBV28 and TRBJ2-7, is DVKVTQSSRYLVKRTGEKVFLECVQDMDHENMFWYRQDPGLGLRLIYFSYDVKMKEKGDIPEGYSVSREKKERFSLILESASTNQTSMYLCASSAPGTSLYEQYFGPGTRLTVT.

The chain has TRBV4-2 and TRBJ1-2, with D uncertain. Germline CDR1 and CDR2: LGHNA and YNFKEQ. Trimming shortened V by 0 bases and J by 4 bases, and 12 bases separated the two germline ends. The CDR3 is made up of 15 amino acids. The DNA for the CDR3 is TGTGCCAGCAGCCAAGATTCAACGGACCCCTATGGCTACACCTTC. It codes for CASSQDSTDPYGYTF.

The rearrangement uses TRBV6-5 and TRBJ1-6, with TRBD1 matching over 9 bases. The V gene end was trimmed by 0 bases and the J gene end by 7 bases; junction bases not matched to a gene: 1. Looked up from germline, CDR1 is MNHEY and CDR2 is SVGAGI. CDR3 size: 15 residues. The CDR3 protein is CASSYSGQGNSPLHF. Written as DNA, the CDR3 is TGTGCCAGCAGTTACTCGGGACAGGGCAATTCACCCCTCCACTTT.

This chain connects TRBV5-4 to TRBJ2-3; TRBD1 matches 9 bases. Germline V gene lookup returns CDR1 SGHNT and CDR2 YYREEE (reference sequence). The CDR3 runs 17 residues. Unmatched junction bases numbered 13, after V lost 4 bases and J lost 4 bases. The CDR3 spells CASSTPIGQGLADTQYF. CDR3 coding DNA: TGTGCCAGCAGCACCCCCATCGGACAGGGGCTTGCAGATACGCAGTATTTT.

The chain uses TRBV19 and TRBJ1-1; D is possibly TRBD1 (5 bases). V was cut by 7 bases and J by 4 bases, with 16 bases left in between. There are 14 residues in the CDR3. Germline CDR1 is LNHDA and CDR2 is SQIVND (reference sequence). CDR3 region: CASTDTSWATEAFF. CDR3 sequence (DNA): TGTGCCAGTACGGACACGTCTTGGGCCACTGAAGCTTTCTTT.

This chain links TRBV7-2 with TRBJ1-1, with D perhaps matching TRBD1 (6 bases). The CDR3 spans 14 residues. Germline CDR1 reads SGHTA; CDR2 reads FQGNSA. Trimming took off 5 bases at V and 5 bases at J, with 15 bases between the two ends. CDR3 amino acids: CASSQGQLGTEAFF. The CDR3 region has the DNA TGTGCCAGCAGCCAAGGACAGTTGGGGACTGAAGCTTTCTTT.

The J gene is TRBJ2-7, the V gene TRBV4-2; D possibly matches TRBD1 or TRBD2 (5 bases each). This CDR3 is built from 14 residues. Germline V gives CDR1 LGHNA, CDR2 YNFKEQ. V was cut by 4 bases and J by 4 bases, with 14 bases left in between. CDR3 in amino acids: CASSPGPPGYEQYF. The CDR3 DNA reads TGTGCCAGCAGCCCGGGACCGCCAGGATACGAGCAGTACTTC.

The chain links TRBV5-4 to TRBJ2-2; unclear D gene. Trimming removed 0 bases at V and 1 base at J, with 4 bases between. This CDR3 is 14 amino acids long. Germline V lookup: CDR1 SGHNT, CDR2 YYREEE (reference sequence). The CDR3 DNA is TGTGCCAGCAGCTTGGACTTGAACACCGGGGAGCTGTTTTTT. It specifies CASSLDLNTGELFF.

CDR3 amino acids: CASSLIARSSYNEQFF. DNA for the CDR3: TGCGCCAGCAGCTTGATCGCCCGGAGCTCCTACAATGAGCAGTTCTTC. The J gene is TRBJ2-1, the V gene TRBV5-1; no clear D gene. Trimming removed 1 base from V and 0 bases from J, with 11 bases in between. This CDR3 has 16 residues. Germline CDR1 SGHRS, CDR2 YFSETQ.

This clone came up a few times. V and J are TRBV15 and TRBJ2-7; D not certain. The CDR3 has 13 amino acids. Germline CDR1 and CDR2: LNHNV and YYDKDF (reference sequence). V shed 0 bases and J shed 4 bases, with 7 bases lying between them. CDR3: CATSRDRRYEQYF. The CDR3, as DNA: TGTGCCACCAGCAGAGATCGACGGTACGAGCAGTACTTC.

This clone came up a few times. J is TRBJ1-1 and V is TRBV6-5, with a tentative D call TRBD1 (6 bases). Germline values: CDR1 MNHEY, CDR2 SVGAGI. Trimming removed 6 bases at V and 1 base at J, with 15 bases between. The CDR3 totals 15 residues. The CDR3 spells CASRGTGGANTEAFF. CDR3 nucleotides: TGTGCCAGCAGGGGTACGGGGGGGGCGAACACTGAAGCTTTCTTT.

V is TRBV19 and J is TRBJ1-2; D is uncertain. The CDR3 consists of 14 residues. CDR1 is LNHDA, CDR2 SQIVND, per germline (reference sequence). With 1 base removed from V and 0 bases from J, the gap between germline ends came to 6 bases. CDR3 sequence: CASSIGPANYGYTF. CDR3 DNA: TGTGCCAGTAGTATAGGCCCAGCTAACTATGGCTACACCTTC.

This clone showed up just once. V gene TRBV4-1 combines with J gene TRBJ2-1; unclear D gene. Between the trimmed V and J ends, which lost 0 bases and 12 bases, there was a span of 12 bases. This CDR3 spans 13 amino acids. From germline, CDR1 is MGHRA and CDR2 YSYEKL. The CDR3 spells CASSQDQETLQFF. The DNA of the CDR3 is TGCGCCAGCAGCCAAGATCAGGAGACTTTGCAGTTCTTC.

The V gene is TRBV6-1, the J gene TRBJ1-5; tentatively, D is TRBD1 (5 bases). The V end was cut by 4 bases, the J end by 5 bases, with 9 bases between. The germline gives CDR1 MNHNS, CDR2 SASEGT. The CDR3 has 13 amino acids. The DNA for the CDR3 is TGTGCCAGCAGTGTAACGGGGGATCAGCCCCAGCATTTT. This codes for CASSVTGDQPQHF.

The rearrangement uses TRBV7-2 and TRBJ2-2, with D possibly being TRBD1 (6 bases). Trimming removed 5 bases at V and 0 bases at J, with 16 bases between. Germline-derived CDR1 and CDR2 are SGHTA and FQGNSA. There are 17 residues in the CDR3. The CDR3 sequence: CASSRTPGTSNTGELFF. CDR3 nucleotides: TGTGCCAGCAGCCGAACCCCCGGGACATCGAACACCGGGGAGCTGTTTTTT.

The gene calls are TRBV19 and TRBJ1-1, with 7 bases aligning to TRBD1. The CDR3 is 15 residues long. V was pared by 7 bases and J by 3 bases, with 11 bases of the junction left unmatched. The germline CDR1 and CDR2 sequences are LNHDA and SQIVND (reference sequence). Here the CDR3 DNA reads TGTGCCAGTACAGGGGGGTCCACCTTGGACACTGAAGCTTTCTTT. Its protein is CASTGGSTLDTEAFF.

Remarks on this clone: Other DNA sequences from this sample encode an identical CDR3 as well. J is TRBJ1-1 and V is TRBV5-1; 8 bases fit TRBD1. CDR3 length: 14 residues. Losses at the gene ends were 4 bases for V and 2 bases for J; bases not matched to a gene: 4. CDR1 and CDR2 (germline): SGHRS, YFSETQ. The CDR3 reads CASSAQGGNTEAFF. As DNA, the CDR3 is TGCGCCAGCAGCGCACAGGGGGGCAACACTGAAGCTTTCTTT.

J is TRBJ2-2 and V is TRBV9; D remains unclear. The CDR3 is 15 amino acids. Between the trimmed V and J ends, which lost 4 bases and 5 bases, there was a span of 15 bases. Germline CDR1 SGDLS, CDR2 YYNGEE. This CDR3 reads CASSFDWGRTGELFF. In DNA form, the CDR3 reads TGTGCCAGCAGCTTTGACTGGGGTCGGACCGGGGAGCTGTTTTTT.

V usage is TRBV21-1 and J usage is TRBJ2-1; the table's D call, TRBD2, was not checked against the DNA. TRBV21-1 is shown as a pseudogene. The CDR3 sequence is 16 residues long. The CDR3 DNA sequence: TGTGCCAGCAGCAATGAGAAGGATCTGGCGGACAATGAGCAGTTCTTC. It translates to CASSNEKDLADNEQFF.

This chain links TRBV29-1 with TRBJ2-3; no firm D call. Germline assignment: CDR1 SQVTM and CDR2 ANQGSEA. The length of the CDR3 is 13 residues. V shed 6 bases and J shed 0 bases, with 10 bases lying between them. Here the CDR3 reads CSVQYPSTDTQYF. The CDR3 DNA is TGCAGCGTCCAATATCCTAGCACAGATACGCAGTATTTT.

The CDR3 coding sequence is TGTGCCAGCAGCGTAGCCGGGACTAGCGGGAGGGCCGCAGATACGCAGTATTTT. Translating gives CASSVAGTSGRAADTQYF. This chain uses TRBV9 with TRBJ2-3; 16 positions agree with TRBD2. This CDR3 has 18 residues. V was pared by 0 bases and J by 4 bases, with 5 bases of the junction left unmatched. In germline, CDR1 is SGDLS, CDR2 YYNGEE.